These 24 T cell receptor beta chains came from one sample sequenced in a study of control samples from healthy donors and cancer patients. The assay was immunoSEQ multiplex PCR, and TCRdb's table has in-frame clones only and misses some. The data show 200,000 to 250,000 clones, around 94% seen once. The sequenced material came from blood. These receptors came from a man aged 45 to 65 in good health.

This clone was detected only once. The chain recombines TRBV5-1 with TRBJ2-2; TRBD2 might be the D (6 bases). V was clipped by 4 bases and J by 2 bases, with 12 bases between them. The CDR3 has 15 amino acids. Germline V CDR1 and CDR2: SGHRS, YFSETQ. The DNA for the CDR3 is TGCGCCAGCAGCCCGGGACTCCTTAACACCGGGGAGCTGTTTTTT. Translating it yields CASSPGLLNTGELFF.

The CDR3 coding sequence is TGTGCCAGCAGCTCTGGGACAGAACTTTACGTC. The encoded protein is CASSSGTELYV. This chain links TRBV7-8 with TRBJ2-7, with TRBD1 identical over 7 bases. CDR1 is SGHVS, CDR2 FQNEAQ, per germline. Trimming took 4 bases from V and 13 from J; bases not matched to a gene: 7. The CDR3 contains 11 residues.

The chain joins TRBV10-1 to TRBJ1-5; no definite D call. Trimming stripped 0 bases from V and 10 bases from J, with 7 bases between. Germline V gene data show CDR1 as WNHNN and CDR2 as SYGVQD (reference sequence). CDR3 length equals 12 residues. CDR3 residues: CASSESPLPQHF. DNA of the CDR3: TGCGCCAGCAGTGAGTCCCCGCTCCCCCAGCATTTT.

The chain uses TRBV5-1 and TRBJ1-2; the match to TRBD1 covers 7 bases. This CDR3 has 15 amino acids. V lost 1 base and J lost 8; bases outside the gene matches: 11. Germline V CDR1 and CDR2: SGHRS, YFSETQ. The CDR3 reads CASSLQPGQLSGYTF. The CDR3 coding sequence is TGCGCCAGCAGCTTGCAACCGGGACAGTTATCAGGCTACACCTTC. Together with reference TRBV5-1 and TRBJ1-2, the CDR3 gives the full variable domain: KAGVTQTPRYLIKTRGQQVTLSCSPISGHRSVSWYQQTPGQGLQFLFEYFSETQRNKGNFPGRFSGRQFSNSRSEMNVSTLELGDSALYLCASSLQPGQLSGYTFGSGTRLTVV.

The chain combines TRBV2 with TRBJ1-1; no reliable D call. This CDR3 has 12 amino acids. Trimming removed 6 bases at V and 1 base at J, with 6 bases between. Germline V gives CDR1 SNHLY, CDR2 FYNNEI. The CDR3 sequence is CASSFTNTEAFF. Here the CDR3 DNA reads TGTGCCAGCAGCTTCACGAACACTGAAGCTTTCTTT.

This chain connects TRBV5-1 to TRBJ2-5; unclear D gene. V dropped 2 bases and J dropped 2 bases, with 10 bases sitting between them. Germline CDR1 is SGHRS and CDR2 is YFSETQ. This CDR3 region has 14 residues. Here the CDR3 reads CASSLVATQETQYF. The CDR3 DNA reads TGCGCCAGCAGCTTAGTGGCAACACAAGAGACCCAGTACTTC.

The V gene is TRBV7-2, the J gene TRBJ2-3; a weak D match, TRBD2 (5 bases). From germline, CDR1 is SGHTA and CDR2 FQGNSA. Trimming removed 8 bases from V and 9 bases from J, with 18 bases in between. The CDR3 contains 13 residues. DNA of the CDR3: TGTGCCAGCCGGGCTAGCAGACCGGGGACGCAGTATTTT. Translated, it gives CASRASRPGTQYF.

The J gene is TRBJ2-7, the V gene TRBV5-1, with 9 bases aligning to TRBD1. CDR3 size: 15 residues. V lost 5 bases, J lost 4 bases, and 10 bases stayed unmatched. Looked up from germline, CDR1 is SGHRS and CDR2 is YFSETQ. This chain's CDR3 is CASRYLTGGIYEQYF. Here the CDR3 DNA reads TGCGCCAGCAGATATCTTACAGGGGGCATTTACGAGCAGTACTTC.

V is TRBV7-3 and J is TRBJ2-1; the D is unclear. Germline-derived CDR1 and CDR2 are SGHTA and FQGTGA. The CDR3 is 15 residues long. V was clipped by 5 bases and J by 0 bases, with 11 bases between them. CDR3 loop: CASSPTVSSYNEQFF. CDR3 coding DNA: TGTGCCAGCAGCCCGACTGTTAGCTCCTACAATGAGCAGTTCTTC.

Written as DNA, the CDR3 is TGTGCCAGCTCACCTGATGAAGAGACCCAGTACTTC. This sequence encodes CASSPDEETQYF. This chain links TRBV18 with TRBJ2-5; D is uncertain. This CDR3 comprises 12 residues. Trimming removed 3 bases at V and 3 bases at J, with 5 bases between. Per germline, CDR1 KGHSH and CDR2 LQKENI.

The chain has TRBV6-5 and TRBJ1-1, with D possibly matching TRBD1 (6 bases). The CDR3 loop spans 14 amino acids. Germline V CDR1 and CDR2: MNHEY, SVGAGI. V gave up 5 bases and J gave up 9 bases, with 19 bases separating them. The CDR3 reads CASSQLGQTNKAFF. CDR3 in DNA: TGTGCCAGCAGTCAGCTAGGACAGACTAATAAAGCTTTCTTT.

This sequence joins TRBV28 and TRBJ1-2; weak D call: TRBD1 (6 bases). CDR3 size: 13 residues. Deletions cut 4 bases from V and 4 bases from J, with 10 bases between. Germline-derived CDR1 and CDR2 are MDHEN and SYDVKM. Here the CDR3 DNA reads TGTGCCAGCAGTTCAGGGGTTTTCTATGGCTACACCTTC. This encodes CASSSGVFYGYTF.

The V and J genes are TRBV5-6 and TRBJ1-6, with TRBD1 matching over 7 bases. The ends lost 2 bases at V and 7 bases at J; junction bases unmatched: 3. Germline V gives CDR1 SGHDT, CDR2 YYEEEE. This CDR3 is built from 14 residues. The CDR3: CASSLQGNNSPLHF. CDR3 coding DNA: TGTGCCAGCAGCTTACAGGGGAACAATTCACCCCTCCACTTT.

Written as DNA, the CDR3 is TGTGCCAGCAGTCCCGGGACAGTGTTAATCTATGGCTACACCTTC. It encodes CASSPGTVLIYGYTF. V gene TRBV2 combines with J gene TRBJ1-2; 7 nucleotides align to TRBD1. The CDR3 contains 15 residues. Looked up from germline, CDR1 is SNHLY and CDR2 is FYNNEI. Germline trimming cut 5 bases from V and 4 bases from J; bases unmatched to any gene: 10.

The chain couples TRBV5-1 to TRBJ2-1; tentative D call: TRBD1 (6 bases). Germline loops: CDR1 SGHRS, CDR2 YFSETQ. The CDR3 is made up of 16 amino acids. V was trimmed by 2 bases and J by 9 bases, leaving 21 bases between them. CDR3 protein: CASSFSVQGFSSEQFF. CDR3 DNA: TGCGCCAGCAGCTTCTCCGTACAGGGATTCTCAAGTGAGCAGTTCTTC.

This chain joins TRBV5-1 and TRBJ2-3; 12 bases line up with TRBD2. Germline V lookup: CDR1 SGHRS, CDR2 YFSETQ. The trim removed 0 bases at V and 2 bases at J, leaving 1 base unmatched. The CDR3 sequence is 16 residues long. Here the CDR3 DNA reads TGCGCCAGCAGCTTGGGGACTAGCGGGGACACAGATACGCAGTATTTT. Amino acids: CASSLGTSGDTDTQYF. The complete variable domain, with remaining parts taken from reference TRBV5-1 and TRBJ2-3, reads KAGVTQTPRYLIKTRGQQVTLSCSPISGHRSVSWYQQTPGQGLQFLFEYFSETQRNKGNFPGRFSGRQFSNSRSEMNVSTLELGDSALYLCASSLGTSGDTDTQYFGPGTRLTVL.

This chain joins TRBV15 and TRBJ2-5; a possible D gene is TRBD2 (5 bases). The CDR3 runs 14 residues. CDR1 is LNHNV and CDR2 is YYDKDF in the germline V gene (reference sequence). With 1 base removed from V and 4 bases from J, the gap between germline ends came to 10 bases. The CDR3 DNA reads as TGTGCCACCAGCAGAGGCGGGTTAGGAGAGACCCAGTACTTC. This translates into CATSRGGLGETQYF.

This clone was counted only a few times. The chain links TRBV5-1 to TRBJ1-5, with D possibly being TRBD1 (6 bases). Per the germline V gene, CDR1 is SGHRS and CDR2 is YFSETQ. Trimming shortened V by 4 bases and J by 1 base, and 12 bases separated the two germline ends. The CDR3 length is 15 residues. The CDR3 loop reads CASSQQGGSNQPQHF. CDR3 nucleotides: TGCGCCAGCAGCCAACAGGGTGGCAGCAATCAGCCCCAGCATTTT.

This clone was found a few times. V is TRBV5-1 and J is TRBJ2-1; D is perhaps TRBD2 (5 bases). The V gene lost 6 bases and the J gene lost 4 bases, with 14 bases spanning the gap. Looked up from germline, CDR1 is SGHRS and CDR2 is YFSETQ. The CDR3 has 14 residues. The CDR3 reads CASTVDGLYNEQFF. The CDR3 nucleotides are TGCGCCAGCACAGTCGATGGACTGTACAATGAGCAGTTCTTC.

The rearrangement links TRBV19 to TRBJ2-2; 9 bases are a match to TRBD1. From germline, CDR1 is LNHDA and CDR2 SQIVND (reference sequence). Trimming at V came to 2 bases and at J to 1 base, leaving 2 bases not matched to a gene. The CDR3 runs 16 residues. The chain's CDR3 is CASSITGQGNTGELFF. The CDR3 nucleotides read TGTGCCAGTAGTATAACGGGACAGGGGAACACCGGGGAGCTGTTTTTT.

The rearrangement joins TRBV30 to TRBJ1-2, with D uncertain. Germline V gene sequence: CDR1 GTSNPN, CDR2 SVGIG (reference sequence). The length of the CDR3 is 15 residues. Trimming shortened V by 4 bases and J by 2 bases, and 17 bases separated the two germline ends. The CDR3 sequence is CAWNLRTARNYGYTF. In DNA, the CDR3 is TGTGCCTGGAATTTAAGGACCGCGCGCAACTATGGCTACACCTTC.

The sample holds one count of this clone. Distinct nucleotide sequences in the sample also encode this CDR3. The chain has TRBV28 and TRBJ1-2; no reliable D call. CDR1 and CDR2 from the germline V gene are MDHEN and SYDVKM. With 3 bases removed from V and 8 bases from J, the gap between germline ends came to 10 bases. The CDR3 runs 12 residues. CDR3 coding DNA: TGTGCCAGCAGTTTTACGGGGTACGGCTACACCTTC. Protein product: CASSFTGYGYTF.

The CDR3 DNA sequence: TGTGCCAGCACCGACCGGGGGGTTGATAATTCACCCCTCCACTTT. This sequence encodes CASTDRGVDNSPLHF. The V and J genes are TRBV6-4 and TRBJ1-6, with D maybe TRBD1 (5 bases). Trimming shortened V by 7 bases and J by 5 bases, and 15 bases separated the two germline ends. This CDR3 has 15 amino acids. CDR1 is MRHNA, CDR2 SNTAGT, per germline.

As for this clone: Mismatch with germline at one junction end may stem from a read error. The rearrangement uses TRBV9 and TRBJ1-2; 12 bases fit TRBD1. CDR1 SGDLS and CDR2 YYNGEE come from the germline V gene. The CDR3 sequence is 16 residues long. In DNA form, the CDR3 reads TGTGCCAGCAGTCCGGGACAGGGGGCGAATAACTATGGCTACGCCTTC. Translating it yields CASSPGQGANNYGYAF. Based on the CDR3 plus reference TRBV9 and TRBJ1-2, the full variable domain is DSGVTQTPKHLITATGQRVTLRCSPRSGDLSVYWYQQSLDQGLQFLIQYYNGEERAKGNILERFSAQQFPDLHSELNLSSLELGDSALYFCASSPGQGANNYGYAFGSGTRLTVV.